One sample yielded the 13 T cell receptor beta chains listed below, sequenced in a study of quantifying T cell responses using KT2 cells. At the level of the study: Reverse transcription used primers in the TCR alpha and beta constant regions.

The cDNA 3' end received a ligated oligonucleotide with a UMI. The first PCR ran about 4 cycles with an equimolar RC1.1 and RC1.2 beta primer mix. In TCRdb, the UMI-ligation and nested PCR reads were re-called with MiXCR into one record per CDR3 protein. The table includes approximately 50,000 distinct CDR3 sequences, 11% detected once. The sample consisted of PBMCs spiked with cells of the T cell clone KT2. These TCRs come from a human donor.

The V and J genes are TRBV30 and TRBJ1-5, with D maybe TRBD1 (5 bases). Germline CDR1 is GTSNPN and CDR2 is SVGIG (reference sequence). The CDR3 loop spans 13 amino acids. Trimming pared 1 base from V and 6 bases from J, leaving 10 bases between. This CDR3 is CAWSASGGQPQHF. The DNA of the CDR3 is TGTGCCTGGAGTGCAAGTGGGGGTCAGCCCCAGCATTTT.

This clonotype appeared a few times. The chain is built from TRBV20-1 and TRBJ2-7; D gene ambiguous. CDR1 and CDR2 from the germline V gene are DFQATT and SNEGSKA (reference sequence). This CDR3 contains 12 residues. Trimming cost V 4 bases and J 2 bases, with 9 bases left between them. Here the CDR3 DNA reads TGCAGTGCTAAACCCCTCCCCTACGAGCAGTACTTC. This gives the protein CSAKPLPYEQYF.

This rearrangement joins TRBV7-6 to TRBJ1-1; D is ambiguous. CDR3 length: 13 residues. Looked up from germline, CDR1 is SGHVS and CDR2 is FNYEAQ. V lost 5 bases to trimming and J lost 1 base, with 8 bases between them. The CDR3: CASSQDGNTEAFF. The CDR3 nucleotides read TGTGCCAGCAGCCAGGACGGGAACACTGAAGCTTTCTTT. The full variable domain, in which reference TRBV7-6 and TRBJ1-1 provide the parts outside the CDR3, is GAGVSQSPRYKVTKRGQDVALRCDPISGHVSLYWYRQALGQGPEFLTYFNYEAQQDKSGLPNDRFSAERPEGSISTLTIQRTEQRDSAMYRCASSQDGNTEAFFGQGTRLTVV.

The V and J genes are TRBV12-3 or TRBV12-4 and TRBJ2-3; D gene unclear. V shed 6 bases and J shed 1 base, with 8 bases lying between them. The CDR3 extends over 13 amino acids. CDR3 coding DNA: TGTGCCAGCAGCTTCTGGGGCACAGATACGCAGTATTTT. This encodes CASSFWGTDTQYF.

This clonotype was detected many times. V gene TRBV4-1 combines with J gene TRBJ2-1; D is perhaps TRBD2 (6 bases). Trimming shortened V by 1 base and J by 7 bases, and 23 bases separated the two germline ends. The CDR3 is 18 amino acids. CDR1 is MGHRA and CDR2 is YSYEKL in the germline V gene. The CDR3 DNA follows: TGCGCCAGCAGCCAAGTCAGTATGGGGAGGCGTCTTTGGAATGAGCAGTTCTTC. Amino acid sequence: CASSQVSMGRRLWNEQFF.

In its sample, this clonotype was seen many times. This sequence joins TRBV12-3 or TRBV12-4 and TRBJ2-5; 9 positions match TRBD1. This CDR3 is 13 amino acids long. V trimming: 6 bases; J trimming: 5 bases; junction bases outside the gene matches: 4. CDR3 region: CASSRDRVETQYF. CDR3 bases: TGTGCCAGCAGCCGGGACAGGGTCGAGACCCAGTACTTC.

Many counts were recorded for this clonotype. This chain uses TRBV6-4 with TRBJ2-3; TRBD2 matches 10 bases. Germline V gene sequence: CDR1 MRHNA, CDR2 SNTAGT. The CDR3 is 16 residues long. With 3 bases clipped from V and 3 bases from J, the junction kept 6 bases outside the gene matches. The CDR3 coding sequence is TGTGCCAGCAGTGAGGAAGCGGGAGGGCCAACAGATACGCAGTATTTT. Its protein is CASSEEAGGPTDTQYF.

This clonotype was picked up a small number of times. The chain combines TRBV7-2 with TRBJ1-5; D not resolved. V lost 3 bases and J lost 5, with 8 bases in between. Germline V gives CDR1 SGHTA, CDR2 FQGNSA. CDR3 length: 13 amino acids. CDR3 bases: TGTGCCAGCAGCTTGATGAGAGATCAGCCCCAGCATTTT. It specifies CASSLMRDQPQHF.

By its share, this clonotype is medium-sized. The V gene is TRBV4-1, the J gene TRBJ2-7; D is uncertain. The V and J ends lost 2 bases and 3 bases respectively, with 14 bases between them. Germline CDR1 is MGHRA and CDR2 is YSYEKL. This CDR3 contains 15 residues. The CDR3 reads CASSQNALQDYEQYF. CDR3 nucleotides: TGCGCCAGCAGCCAAAATGCGCTCCAAGACTACGAGCAGTACTTC.

This clonotype was counted ten times or more. V and J are TRBV5-5 and TRBJ2-3, with 7 bases fitting TRBD2. Germline CDR1 SGHKS, CDR2 YYEKEE (reference sequence). Germline trimming cut 7 bases from V and 1 base from J; bases unmatched to any gene: 9. CDR3 length: 15 residues. CDR3 in DNA: TGTGCCAGCTCGTGGGGGGGGTTGGGCACAGATACGCAGTATTTT. Its protein is CASSWGGLGTDTQYF. Together with reference TRBV5-5 and TRBJ2-3, the CDR3 gives the full variable domain: DAGVTQSPTHLIKTRGQQVTLRCSPISGHKSVSWYQQVLGQGPQFIFQYYEKEERGRGNFPDRFSARQFPNYSSELNVNALLLGDSALYLCASSWGGLGTDTQYFGPGTRLTVL.

The chain's CDR3 is CASSKDRKNNQPQHF. In DNA, the CDR3 is TGTGCCAGCAGCAAGGACAGGAAGAACAATCAGCCCCAGCATTTT. The rearrangement uses TRBV21-1 and TRBJ1-5; the table's D call TRBD1 went unverified against the DNA. TRBV21-1 is noted as a pseudogene. The CDR3 contains 15 residues.

The sample holds many counts of this clonotype. The chain carries TRBV11-3 and TRBJ2-4; D is possibly TRBD1 (6 bases). There are 16 residues in the CDR3. Germline CDR1 SGHNT, CDR2 YENEEA. V gave up 6 bases and J gave up 2 bases, with 17 bases separating them. The CDR3 region has the DNA TGTGCCAGCAGACGAGACAGGTCCGGAACCAAAAACATTCAGTACTTC. As protein: CASRRDRSGTKNIQYF.

This clonotype came up a few times. The chain has TRBV27 and TRBJ1-2, with 7 nucleotides matching TRBD1. V lost 5 bases, J lost 4 bases, and 4 bases stayed unmatched. Germline V gives CDR1 MNHEY, CDR2 SMNVEV (reference sequence). CDR3 length equals 13 residues. The CDR3 DNA reads TGTGCCAGCAGTGGTCAGGGGGTCTATGGCTACACCTTC. Translated, it gives CASSGQGVYGYTF.